This TCR beta chain emerged from a study of T cells in tuberculosis. Study findings and constraints: Selection depended on which cryopreserved specimens were available. Classification accuracy was 85% to 90% (AUROC 0.7 to 0.95) with the GMM-specific repertoire.

TCRdb's copy holds only in-frame clones and misses some; the assay was immunoSEQ multiplex PCR. The repertoire holds under 40,000 clones, with roughly 95% as singletons. Germline CDR1 and CDR2: SQVTM and ANQGSEA. The CDR3 spans 16 residues. V lost 4 bases to trimming and J lost 4 bases; unmatched junction nucleotides: 11. This clone was found a few times. Its antigen is undetermined. The J gene is TRBJ2-1, the V gene TRBV29-1; 9 bases match TRBD1. The material sequenced was PBMCs. The receptor was isolated from a donor between 10 and 29 years old with latent tuberculosis or without tuberculosis infection. This CDR3 is CSVGRGQGGTYNEQFF. The CDR3 nucleotides read TGCAGCGTTGGAAGGGGACAGGGAGGAACTTACAATGAGCAGTTCTTC.